A selection of T cell receptor beta chains follows, all from one sample in a study of T cell repertoires in cytomegalovirus infection. TCRdb analysed the reads with MiXCR anew, one entry per CDR3 protein. The sample lists 370,000 or so distinct CDR3 sequences, 34% occurring once. Their cognate antigens are unknown. The specimen was cultured PBMCs, collected from culture after CMV antigen stimulation. The receptors were gathered from a human donor in good health (CMV status not recorded). Some clones in this sample may be carry-over from other donors' samples. CDR3s include the opening cysteine and the closing phenylalanine or tryptophan. Where a row states a size, it is once, few, many or the class of an expanded clone; other rows omit it.

>medium-sized|TRBV7-2
CASSSKAGGKETQYF
>few|TRBV15
CATSRGRSGSGNQPQHF
>NA|TRBV28
CASSIWGQRLADVLTF
>many|TRBV7-2
CASSPTGGADTQYF
>NA|TRBV6-6
CASSEGPRIGYTF
>few|TRBV12-3/TRBV12-4
CASSSDRVANTEAFF
>few|TRBV28
CASSPTELLAKNIQYF
>few|TRBV28
CASSFRRPSGRDSPGSGQYF
>many|TRBV7-2
CASSLERGWREGLREQYF
>NA|TRBV19
CASSIWGANVLTF
>NA|TRBV19
CASSRDGNEKLFF
>many|TRBV7-8
CASSPLAGGATEQFF
>NA|TRBV11-2
CASSSGTVSNQPQHF
>NA|TRBV5-4
CASRRTGEGYTF
>many|TRBV7-9
CASSPLPDTQYF
>NA|TRBV9
CASSVLDTSNSYNEQFF
>NA|TRBV12-3/TRBV12-4
CATGQGATNYGYTF
>NA|TRBV7-9
CASSSVMGSTDTQYF
>NA|TRBV7-2
CASSLVGTGSGYTF
>few|TRBV20-1
CSAMTDTNQPQHF
>few|TRBV6-2/TRBV6-3
CASSYLPGISTLGYTEAFF
>NA|TRBV7-4
CASSLRGTGGYNEQFF
>NA|TRBV12-5
CASGLTQSGTGNDGYTF
>NA|TRBV7-2
CASSEWGGGAVTQYF
>many|TRBV7-2
CASTPQESSYNEQFF
>NA|TRBV19
CASSIEGITEAFF
>few|TRBV7-9
CATPEKRETPDTQYF
>NA|TRBV2
CASSGQGGIQYF
>many|TRBV7-2
CASSLAGGPTGELFF
>few|TRBV19
CASSGTSGKPYNEQFF
>many|TRBV7-2
CASSSLTGVGNTIYF
>few|TRBV28
CASSAHVVVVEQFF
>NA|TRBV15
CATSISDSNYGYTF
>NA|TRBV5-4
CASSPRDRGNGYTF
>NA|TRBV19
CASRTGQGVGQPQHF
>NA|TRBV10-1
CASSDTSSSDTQYF
>few|TRBV10-3
CAINRDPFADTQYF
>NA|TRBV4-3
CASSQDLVRSSGNTIYF
>few|TRBV28
CATVTGGLYEQYF
>few|TRBV4-1
CASSPRDMDNQPQHF
>NA|TRBV6-1
CASSWTSGRINEQFF
>many|TRBV9
CASSVGIGGDQPQHF
>few|TRBV7-3
CASSLSGSGSLDTQYF
>NA|TRBV30
CAWSGYSGELFF
>NA|TRBV24-1
CATSDPSGRATDTQYF
>few|TRBV12-3/TRBV12-4
CASSPWGAPRTEAFF